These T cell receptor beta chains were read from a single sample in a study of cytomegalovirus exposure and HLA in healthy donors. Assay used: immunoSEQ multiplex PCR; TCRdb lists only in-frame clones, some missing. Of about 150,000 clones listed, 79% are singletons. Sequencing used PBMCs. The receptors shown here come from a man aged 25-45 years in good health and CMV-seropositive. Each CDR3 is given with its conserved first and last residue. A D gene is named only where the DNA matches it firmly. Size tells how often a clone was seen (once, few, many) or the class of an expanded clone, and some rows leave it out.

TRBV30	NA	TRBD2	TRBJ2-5	CAWTGLAQWTQYF	TGTGCCTGGACGGGACTAGCGCAGTGGACCCAGTACTTC
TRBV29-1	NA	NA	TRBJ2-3	CSGARESFTDTQYF	TGCAGCGGGGCTCGGGAGTCCTTCACAGATACGCAGTATTTT
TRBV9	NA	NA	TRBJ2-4	CASSSHRENIQYF	TGTGCCAGCAGCTCCCATAGAGAAAACATTCAGTACTTC
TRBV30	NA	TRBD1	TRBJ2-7	CAWSAGGEQYF	TGTGCCTGGAGTGCAGGGGGCGAGCAGTACTTC
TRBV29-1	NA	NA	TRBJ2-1	CSVVEGSYNEQFF	TGCAGCGTTGTTGAGGGCTCCTACAATGAGCAGTTCTTC
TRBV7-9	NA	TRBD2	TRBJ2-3	CASSSGTSGASSTDTQYF	TGTGCCAGCAGCTCCGGGACTAGCGGGGCATCTAGCACAGATACGCAGTATTTT
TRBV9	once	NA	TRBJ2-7	CASLLSYEQYF	TGTGCCAGCTTACTTTCCTACGAGCAGTACTTC
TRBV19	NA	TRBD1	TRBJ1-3	CASSPVHRGPYSGNTIYF	TGTGCCAGTAGCCCTGTGCACAGGGGTCCCTACTCTGGAAACACCATATATTTT
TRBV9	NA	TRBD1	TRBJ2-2	CASSVEGTGMAGELFF	TGTGCCAGCAGCGTAGAAGGGACAGGGATGGCCGGGGAGCTGTTTTTT
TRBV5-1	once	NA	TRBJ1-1	CASSLGTALEAFF	TGCGCCAGCAGCTTGGGGACAGCCCTTGAAGCTTTCTTT
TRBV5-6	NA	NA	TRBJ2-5	CASRDTFQETQYF	TGTGCCAGCAGGGACACTTTCCAAGAGACCCAGTACTTC
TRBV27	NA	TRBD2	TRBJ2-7	CASSPRTSGRYEQYF	TGTGCCAGCAGTCCTCGGACTAGCGGGAGATACGAGCAGTACTTC
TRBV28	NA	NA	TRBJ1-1	CASISQGLNTEAFF	TGTGCCAGCATATCACAGGGACTGAACACTGAAGCTTTCTTT
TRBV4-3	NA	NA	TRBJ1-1	CASSLTGRKTEAFF	TGCGCCAGCAGCCTGACAGGCCGAAAGACTGAAGCTTTCTTT
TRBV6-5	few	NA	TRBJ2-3	CASSRSGTSTDTQYF	TGTGCCAGCAGTCGCTCAGGGACTAGCACAGATACGCAGTATTTT
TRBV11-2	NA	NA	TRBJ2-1	CASSYDSSDEQFF	TGTGCCAGCAGCTATGACAGCAGCGATGAGCAGTTCTTC
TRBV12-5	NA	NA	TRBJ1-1	CASDPEGITEAFF	TGTGCTAGTGATCCGGAGGGAATCACTGAAGCTTTCTTT
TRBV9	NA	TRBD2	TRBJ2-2	CASSLRTSGNTGELFF	TGTGCCAGCAGCTTACGGACTAGCGGGAACACCGGGGAGCTGTTTTTT
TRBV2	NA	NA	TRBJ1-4	CATGTSVPGEKLFF	TGTGCCACCGGAACGTCCGTTCCAGGCGAAAAACTGTTTTTT
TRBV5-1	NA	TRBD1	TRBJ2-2	CASSSVATGLVGTGELFF	TGCGCCAGCAGCTCCGTCGCGACAGGGTTGGTGGGCACCGGGGAGCTGTTTTTT
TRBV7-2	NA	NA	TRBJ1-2	CASSRTLGGDYGYTF	TGTGCCAGCAGCCGGACCCTCGGAGGAGACTATGGCTACACCTTC
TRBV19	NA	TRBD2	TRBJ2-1	CASTLGTRGQYNEQFF	TGTGCCAGTACCCTTGGGACTAGGGGCCAGTACAATGAGCAGTTCTTC
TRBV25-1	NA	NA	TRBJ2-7	CASRTSYEQYF	TGTGCCAGCAGGACTTCATACGAGCAGTACTTC
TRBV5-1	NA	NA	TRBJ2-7	CASSLDSGPTYEQYF	TGCGCCAGCAGCTTGGATTCAGGCCCGACCTACGAGCAGTACTTC
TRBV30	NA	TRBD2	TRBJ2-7	CASTSGRAEQYF	TGTGCCTCGACTAGCGGGAGAGCCGAGCAGTACTTC
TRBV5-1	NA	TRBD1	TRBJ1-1	CASSRGQGVGEAFF	TGCGCCAGCAGCAGGGGCCAGGGGGTTGGTGAAGCTTTCTTT
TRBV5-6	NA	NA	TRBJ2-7	CASSLMSPYYEQYF	TGTGCCAGCAGCTTGATGTCACCCTACTACGAGCAGTACTTC
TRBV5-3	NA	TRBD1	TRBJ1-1	CARSLGRQGRGTEAFF	TGTGCCAGAAGCCTAGGGAGACAGGGACGGGGCACTGAAGCTTTCTTT
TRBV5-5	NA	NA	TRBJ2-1	CASSWESGAYNEQFF	TGTGCCAGCAGCTGGGAAAGTGGGGCATACAATGAGCAGTTCTTC
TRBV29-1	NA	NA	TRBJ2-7	CSVQQGGAYEQYF	TGCAGCGTTCAACAGGGGGGGGCCTACGAGCAGTACTTC
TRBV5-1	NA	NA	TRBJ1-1	CASSFQGRGVDTEAFF	TGCGCCAGCAGCTTTCAGGGGCGGGGGGTGGATACTGAAGCTTTCTTT
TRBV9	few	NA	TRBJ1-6	CASSVGDGLNSPLHF	TGTGCCAGCAGCGTAGGCGATGGGCTAAATTCACCCCTCCACTTT
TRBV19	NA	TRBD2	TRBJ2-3	CASEASGTDTQYF	TGTGCCAGTGAGGCTAGCGGGACAGATACGCAGTATTTT
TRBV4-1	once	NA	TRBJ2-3	CASSQVTPGDTQYF	TGCGCCAGCAGCCAAGTCACGCCCGGAGATACGCAGTATTTT
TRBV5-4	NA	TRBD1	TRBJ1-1	CASSSSRGTGVNTEAFF	TGTGCCAGCAGCTCTTCCAGGGGGACAGGGGTTAACACTGAAGCTTTCTTT
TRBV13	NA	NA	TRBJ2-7	CASSPRTESPYEQYF	TGTGCCAGCAGCCCCCGGACAGAGTCTCCCTACGAGCAGTACTTC
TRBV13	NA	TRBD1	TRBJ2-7	CASSGRARGFYEQYF	TGTGCCAGCAGCGGTCGTGCCAGGGGGTTCTACGAGCAGTACTTC
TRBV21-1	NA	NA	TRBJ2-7	CASSARDWDF	TGTGCCAGCAGCGCCCGGGACTGGGACTTC
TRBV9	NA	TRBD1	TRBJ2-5	CASSGPGTGFQETQYF	TGTGCCAGCAGCGGCCCCGGGACAGGGTTTCAAGAGACCCAGTACTTC
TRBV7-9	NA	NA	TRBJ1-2	CASSLNRDGYTF	TGTGCCAGCAGCCTAAACAGGGATGGCTACACCTTC
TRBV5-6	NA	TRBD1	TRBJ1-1	CASSLIPGQGMGLAEAFF	TGTGCCAGCAGCTTAATTCCGGGACAGGGGATGGGGCTAGCTGAAGCTTTCTTT
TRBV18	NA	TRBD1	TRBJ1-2	CASSRLTGANYGYTF	TGTGCCAGCTCACGATTAACAGGGGCTAACTATGGCTACACCTTC
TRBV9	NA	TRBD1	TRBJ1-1	CASGDRGANTEAFF	TGTGCCAGCGGGGACAGGGGGGCGAACACTGAAGCTTTCTTT
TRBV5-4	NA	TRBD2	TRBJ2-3	CASSLIAGRRDTQYF	TGTGCCAGCAGCTTGATAGCGGGCCGGAGGGATACGCAGTATTTT
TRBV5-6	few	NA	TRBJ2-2	CASSWGLNTGELFF	TGTGCCAGCAGCTGGGGACTTAACACCGGGGAGCTGTTTTTT
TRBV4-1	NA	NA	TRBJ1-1	CASSQNLGGGTEAFF	TGCGCCAGCAGCCAGAATCTCGGGGGTGGGACTGAAGCTTTCTTT
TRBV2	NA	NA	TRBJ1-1	CASSEAGRGMNTEAFF	TGTGCCAGCAGTGAAGCTGGTCGCGGGATGAACACTGAAGCTTTCTTT
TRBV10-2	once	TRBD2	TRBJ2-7	CASSDAYERETYEQYF	TGCGCCAGCAGTGATGCTTATGAGCGGGAGACCTACGAGCAGTACTTC
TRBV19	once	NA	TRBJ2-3	CASSIMEKMGDTQYF	TGTGCCAGTAGTATTATGGAGAAAATGGGAGATACGCAGTATTTT
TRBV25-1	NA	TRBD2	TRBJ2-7	CASTGQAGGLPAYEQYF	TGTGCCAGCACGGGGCAAGCGGGGGGGCTCCCCGCCTACGAGCAGTACTTC
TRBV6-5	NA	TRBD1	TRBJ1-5	CASSYTGGNQPQHF	TGTGCCAGCAGTTACACAGGGGGCAATCAGCCCCAGCATTTT
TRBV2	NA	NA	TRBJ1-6	CASRVTGTGNSPLHF	TGTGCCAGCAGAGTTACAGGGACGGGGAATTCACCCCTCCACTTT
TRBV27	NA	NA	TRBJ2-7	CASSSGGQGKGGDEQYF	TGTGCCAGCAGTTCCGGGGGGCAGGGGAAGGGAGGGGACGAGCAGTACTTC
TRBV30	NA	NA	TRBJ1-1	CAWSRGWGGTEAFF	TGTGCCTGGAGTAGGGGGTGGGGTGGGACTGAAGCTTTCTTT